The 16 T cell receptor beta chains reported below all come from one sample, sequenced in a study of T-cell reconstitution after alpha-beta-depleted transplantation in children. The library targeted TCRbeta and was prepared with unique molecular identifiers. Each CDR3 protein gets one entry after TCRdb re-called the PCR reads with MiXCR. The top ten clones hold about 0.79% of a sample with 600,000 to 700,000 distinct CDR3 sequences, roughly 14% of them seen once. The source material was PBMCs, sampled before TCRalphabeta/CD19-depleted stem cell transplant. The receptors were sampled from a girl aged 2-10 years with congenital amegakaryocytic thrombocytopenia, due to receive a stem cell transplant.

This clonotype was counted ten times or more. The chain joins TRBV20-1 to TRBJ1-1; the D gene is possibly TRBD1 (5 bases). Germline lookup yields CDR1 DFQATT and CDR2 SNEGSKA (reference sequence). The CDR3 spans 11 residues. Trimming cost V 5 bases and J 7 bases, with 11 bases left between them. CDR3 protein: CSAGGSFEAFF. DNA of the CDR3: TGCAGTGCTGGGGGTTCATTTGAAGCTTTCTTT.

This clonotype has just a few counts. V usage is TRBV15 and J usage is TRBJ2-1; TRBD2 matches 9 bases. The CDR3 sequence is 16 residues long. CDR1 is LNHNV, CDR2 YYDKDF, per germline (reference sequence). V lost 2 bases to trimming and J lost 6 bases; unmatched junction nucleotides: 8. The CDR3 DNA reads TGTGCCACCAGCAGAACGCGGGGGGGCGGCATCAATGAGCAGTTCTTC. It translates to CATSRTRGGGINEQFF.

This chain links TRBV19 with TRBJ2-5, with TRBD2 matching 7 bases. The CDR3 extends over 14 amino acids. Germline-derived CDR1 and CDR2 are LNHDA and SQIVND (reference sequence). The V gene end was trimmed by 5 bases and the J gene end by 5 bases; junction bases not matched to a gene: 8. The CDR3 sequence is CASSPGAGLETQYF. The CDR3 nucleotides read TGTGCCAGTAGTCCGGGAGCGGGGTTGGAGACCCAGTACTTC.

This clonotype was recorded many times. The J gene is TRBJ2-7, the V gene TRBV12-3 or TRBV12-4; D is perhaps TRBD1 (6 bases). This CDR3 contains 12 residues. V shed 6 bases and J shed 2 bases, with 8 bases lying between them. For the CDR3, the DNA is TGTGCCAGCAGAGGACAGACCTACGAGCAGTACTTC. Translation gives CASRGQTYEQYF.

This clonotype was seen many times. The CDR3 reads CASKKRTSEKTADTQYF. The DNA of the CDR3 is TGCGCCAGCAAAAAGAGGACTAGCGAAAAGACCGCGGATACGCAGTATTTT. The chain couples TRBV5-1 to TRBJ2-3; the match to TRBD2 covers 9 bases. The V and J ends lost 6 bases and 6 bases, in that order; junction bases with no gene match: 17. The CDR3 spans 17 residues. CDR1 SGHRS and CDR2 YFSETQ come from the germline V gene.

This clonotype was seen many times. J is TRBJ1-2 and V is TRBV15; D uncertain. This CDR3 comprises 14 residues. CDR1 LNHNV and CDR2 YYDKDF come from the germline V gene (reference sequence). The V end lost 0 bases, the J end lost 1 base, and 6 bases lay between the germline ends. The CDR3 DNA reads TGTGCCACCAGCAGAGAATGGGGTAACTATGGCTACACCTTC. Protein product: CATSREWGNYGYTF.

This clonotype was seen at least ten times. This chain links TRBV5-1 with TRBJ2-7; D is unclear. The CDR3 loop spans 16 amino acids. V was trimmed by 0 bases and J by 3 bases, leaving 16 bases between them. Germline V gives CDR1 SGHRS, CDR2 YFSETQ. This CDR3 reads CASSLEGRNFYYEQYF. The CDR3 DNA follows: TGCGCCAGCAGCTTGGAAGGGCGTAACTTCTACTACGAGCAGTACTTC.

Only a few counts were recorded for this clonotype. CDR3 sequence: CASSPRDLGGYTF. As DNA, the CDR3 is TGTGCCAGCAGCCCCAGAGACTTGGGTGGCTACACCTTC. The V and J genes are TRBV7-8 and TRBJ1-2; D call uncertain. The V gene lost 5 bases and the J gene lost 7 bases, with 14 bases spanning the gap. CDR1 is SGHVS and CDR2 is FQNEAQ in the germline V gene. CDR3 size: 13 residues.

This chain links TRBV6-1 with TRBJ2-7, with D tentatively TRBD2 (5 bases). The germline gives CDR1 MNHNS, CDR2 SASEGT. CDR3 length: 12 residues. Trimming removed 8 bases at V and 5 bases at J, with 13 bases between. CDR3 DNA: TGTGCCAGCCGGGGTATCGGGGACGAGCAGTACTTC. Translating it yields CASRGIGDEQYF.

This chain joins TRBV7-2 and TRBJ2-7; tentatively, D is TRBD2 (6 bases). Trimming shortened V by 0 bases and J by 3 bases, and 12 bases separated the two germline ends. Germline CDR1 SGHTA, CDR2 FQGNSA. The CDR3 spans 15 residues. The CDR3 here is CASSLAAGLLYEQYF. The CDR3, as DNA: TGTGCCAGCAGCTTAGCGGCAGGACTACTCTACGAGCAGTACTTC.

This clonotype appeared a few times. The chain couples TRBV30 to TRBJ1-2; 7 positions match TRBD1. The trim removed 8 bases at V and 4 bases at J, leaving 10 bases unmatched. This CDR3 is built from 13 residues. The germline gives CDR1 GTSNPN, CDR2 SVGIG (reference sequence). The CDR3 sequence: CAKTQGPSYGYTF. As DNA, the CDR3 is TGTGCCAAAACACAGGGGCCTTCCTATGGCTACACCTTC.

In its sample, this clonotype was seen a few times. This chain links TRBV28 with TRBJ2-4, with TRBD2 identical over 8 bases. V was clipped by 10 bases and J by 2 bases; unmatched bases: 7. The CDR3 spans 14 residues. CDR1 and CDR2 (germline): MDHEN, SYDVKM. The CDR3 here is CATLGRETKNIQYF. CDR3 sequence (DNA): TGTGCCACGCTCGGGAGGGAAACCAAAAACATTCAGTACTTC.

The rearrangement uses TRBV7-9 and TRBJ2-2; possible D gene TRBD2, 6 bases. Trimming shortened V by 4 bases and J by 6 bases, and 21 bases separated the two germline ends. The CDR3 has 17 amino acids. CDR1 SEHNR and CDR2 FQNEAQ come from the germline V gene (reference sequence). This CDR3 reads CASSYQAGRGEPGELFF. CDR3 DNA sequence: TGTGCCAGCAGCTACCAAGCGGGTCGAGGGGAACCCGGGGAGCTGTTTTTT.

Ten or more counts support this clonotype. The V and J genes are TRBV7-9 and TRBJ2-1; D gene ambiguous. Per germline, CDR1 SEHNR and CDR2 FQNEAQ (reference sequence). The CDR3 has 14 residues. The ends were cut back, 2 bases at V and 4 bases at J, with 9 bases in the middle. CDR3 in amino acids: CASSLPLDYNEQFF. As DNA, the CDR3 is TGTGCCAGCAGCTTACCGCTGGATTACAATGAGCAGTTCTTC.

This chain uses TRBV7-2 with TRBJ2-1, with TRBD2 matching 11 bases. V trimming: 3 bases; J trimming: 8 bases; junction bases outside the gene matches: 6. Germline V gene lookup returns CDR1 SGHTA and CDR2 FQGNSA. There are 15 residues in the CDR3. CDR3 region: CASSFSGREGDEQFF. The CDR3 coding sequence is TGTGCCAGCAGCTTTAGCGGGAGGGAAGGGGATGAGCAGTTCTTC.

The chain uses TRBV6-2 or TRBV6-3 and TRBJ2-3, with TRBD2 matching 12 bases. This CDR3 contains 21 residues. Germline lookup yields CDR1 MNHEY and CDR2 SVGEGT. The V and J ends lost 5 bases and 7 bases, in that order; junction bases with no gene match: 25. In nucleotides, the CDR3 is TGTGCCAGCAGTCCCCCCGGGTTCGGCCTAGCGGGAGGGCCAGTTCGGCATACGCAGTATTTT. It encodes CASSPPGFGLAGGPVRHTQYF.